This TCR beta chain was sequenced during a study of cytomegalovirus exposure and HLA in healthy donors (dated by TCRdb to about 2017). Background for the entire study: An earlier analysis of approximately 590 of the donors reported 250 to 300 Gb of sequence data and more than 90 million unique TCR beta sequences from some 180 million T cells. Roughly 290 gigabases of sequencing data and around 80 million unique TCR sequences made up an early release that covered 500 to 650 HLA-typed donors. Of the 300 to 500 genotyped donors, 75% to 85% were placed in the genetic ancestry cluster associated with self-reported Caucasian donors. The study aimed to test whether cataloging public T cell receptors could reveal signatures of past pathogen exposure. The study used immunosequencing to profile the T cell repertoires of approximately 650 subjects and linked those repertoires to cytomegalovirus serostatus. A separate validation cohort of approximately 130 different subjects was used in addition to the roughly 620-subject first cohort. To predict cytomegalovirus infection status, the study brought together high-throughput TCR immunosequencing, statistical association of individual TCRs with disease status, and machine learning. In a later analysis, previously published TCR beta repertoires from some 640 donors were re-analyzed and high-resolution HLA genotyping was added so that TCR occurrence patterns could be studied. Rather than drawing on any new phenotypic data, the later analysis identified candidate immune exposures from TCR beta sequences and the way those sequences occurred across donors. In an earlier analysis of a few hundred of the donors, high-throughput TCR beta sequencing was used to judge whether each TCR beta V gene segment behaved as functional or pseudogenic. Donor age, sex, ethnicity and CMV serostatus were collected together with the repertoire data. A later genetic analysis took genome-wide SNP genotypes for about three fifths of the 666 donors and used that subset as a discovery cohort. Every repertoire in the discovery cohort had been generated on one and the same sequencing platform. Class I and class II HLA loci were covered by the typing at four-digit resolution. The number of donors typed differed by locus, with roughly 620-630 for A, B, C, DRB1 and DQB1, 522 for DQA1, approximately 570 for DPA1, and some 450 for DPB1. A few DR-DQ haplotypes were handled as single units for association and clustering because linkage in the cohort was strong. Among 398 genotyped donors of the cohort, an average of approximately 230,000 unique TCR beta nucleotide sequences were sequenced per donor, around 20% of them non-productive.

In total, more than 500 healthy bone marrow donors made up the cohort. Cohort members were all nominally healthy when sampled, although unrecorded immune exposures were likely present. The donor tested CMV seropositive, placing the donor among the roughly 270 seropositive members of the cohort. A peripheral blood sample was provided by each donor, and peripheral blood mononuclear cells were used for TCR beta sequencing. Genomic DNA extraction from the blood cell samples was performed with the Qiagen DNeasy Blood Extraction Kit. Receptors were amplified or captured by the immunoSEQ multiplex PCR assay. For the multiplex PCR, a mixture combining 60 forward primers for TCR Vbeta segments and 13 reverse primers for TCR Jbeta segments was used. A multiplex PCR assay on genomic DNA amplified the CDR3 region of rearranged TCR beta genes. On the Illumina HiSeq System, the amplified TCR beta libraries were sequenced as 87-base-pair reads. Processing in the source paper ran as follows. In a later analysis, 80 million or so unique TCR beta chains were counted across the 500 to 700 repertoires, and roughly 10 million of these chains were shared by at least two donors. Raw reads were error-corrected and collapsed into unique sequences by a nearest-neighbor algorithm in which closely related sequences were merged to remove PCR and sequencing errors. V, D and J gene segments were assigned by aligning CDR3 sequences to IMGT reference sequences. For a sequence to be retained, at least a six-nucleotide match to both a V gene segment and a J gene segment was required. A rearrangement counted as productive if the CDR3 had no stop codons and remained in frame with V and J, and every other rearrangement counted as non-productive. CDR3 was defined by IMGT convention, running from the second conserved V-encoded cysteine to the conserved J-encoded phenylalanine. Sequences without an unambiguous match to a single V gene segment were excluded from the earlier analysis of approximately 560 of the donors. In an earlier analysis of several hundred of the donors, V segments were called functional above 56.7% productive rearrangements and were called segregating when the between-donor standard deviation exceeded 5%. To diagnose cytomegalovirus status from the catalog of TCR beta chain sequences, a statistical classification framework was built. V and J gene assignment, in a later analysis, came from comparing TCR nucleotide sequences with IMGT/GENE-DB human TR gene sequences. In a later analysis, CDR3 sequences and most-parsimonious VDJ recombination scenarios were assigned using the TCRdist pipeline. In a later analysis, each TCR beta chain was defined by its CDR3 amino acid sequence together with its V-gene family, and reads without a unique V-gene family were excluded. As a way to deal with suspected cross-contamination and a sequencing artifact, a later analysis dropped over 550 nucleotide sequences that were highly shared and had low generation probability. For each public chain, a later analysis derived a clonal expansion index from normalized ranks of inferred template counts within each repertoire. In a later analysis, generation probabilities were computed using a VDJ recombination model fitted to out-of-frame rearrangements, and the results were checked against IGoR. In a later analysis, TCR-TCR, TCR-HLA and TCR-CMV co-occurrence was scored with hypergeometric tests, and a repertoire-size bias correction was applied to TCR pairs. In a later analysis, false discovery rates were estimated by permuting HLA or CMV assignments 20 times. A later analysis grouped co-occurring TCRs with DBSCAN, adding TCRdist sequence similarity when clustering within HLA-allele-positive subsets. Co-occurrence clustering excluded repertoires with fewer than 30,000 or more than 120,000 public chains, plus five with anomalous nucleotide sharing. In its TCRdb copy, this immuneACCESS table keeps in-frame sequences only and misses some clones. Where compared with another copy, unresolved V genes explain less than half of these, and the others have no known cause. For V, J and clone size, that table is used; D and trimming come from the DNA. Within this sample are 60,000 to 70,000 clones, with about three quarters of them counted one time only. The ten largest clones take up around a quarter of the sample.

Regarding this clone: There is no known antigen for this receptor. The record has no base qualities; no much larger clone is one base away.

Study-wide conclusions, independent of this receptor: The authors suggested that the approach could potentially be extended to other disease states and immunological phenotypes. The study listed over 150 TCR beta chains as associated with cytomegalovirus. This cohort had only TCR beta chains sequenced, and the lack of alpha or paired-chain data limited which features could be detected. Sequencing depth was assumed to be roughly uniform across donors in the presence/absence analyses, though that assumption may not hold. An association between a missense DCLRE1C variant and V-gene and J-gene trimming of TCR beta chains was found in a later genetic analysis and replicated in an independent cohort. A further reported finding was that TCR beta sequences accurately predicted the HLA-A and HLA-B alleles for most subjects in the first cohort. Across donors, most TCR sequences were observed very rarely, whereas some public TCRs were present in many individuals. Because some donors lacked HLA typing at each locus, the association tests relied only on the typed subset. Assigning TCR associations to individual alleles was difficult when HLA alleles, especially DR and DQ, strongly co-occurred. Correlated functional status among segregating V segments might reflect linkage disequilibrium, but an unknown experimental factor could not be ruled out. The classifier was reported to diagnose cytomegalovirus status with high specificity and sensitivity in both the original and validation cohorts. In a later analysis, about 17,000 TCR beta sequences were associated with specific HLA alleles at a false discovery rate of 0.05. In vitro tests confirmed that a few of the cytomegalovirus-associated TCR beta chains recognize cytomegalovirus antigens. According to a later analysis, parvovirus B19, influenza, CMV and Epstein-Barr virus appeared linked to several top co-occurrence clusters. In a later analysis, HLA-associated TCR beta chains were found to be more clonally expanded and to have lower generation probabilities than equally common non-associated chains. Some IMGT-functional V segments, including TRBV6-2 and TRBV6-3, could not be told apart with the 87-base-pair reads, so those segments were excluded. A later analysis found that TCR association rates varied across HLA loci, with DRB1 alleles showing the most associated TCRs and HLA-C alleles the fewest. A later genetic analysis reported fewer N-insertions in productive TCRs among donors in an Asian-associated ancestry cluster than the roughly 640-donor mean. The sequencing pipeline was judged likely to have produced a cluster of highly shared sequence variants as a technical artifact. In an earlier analysis of 450 to 750 of the donors, most TCR beta V segments appeared in productive rearrangements about 87% or about 30% of the time, broadly matching IMGT annotations. Most CMV-associated TCR beta chains appeared to be HLA-restricted in a later analysis, and the HLA associations seemed to be driven largely by CMV exposure. The earlier analysis of approximately 590 of the donors excluded some 15 rarely observed V segments, including chromosome 9 orphons, because counts were too low. CMV serostatus was the only immune exposure information available for the cohort.

From its cysteine to its phenylalanine, the CDR3 spans 16 amino acids. The sequence is cut down to CDR3 DNA, 48 bases in frame from base 1. The V end loses 0 bases and the J end loses 3 bases, and a stretch of 11 bases separates them. The rearranged segments are TRBV23-1 and TRBJ1-4; the D gene is unclear. TRBV23-1 is identified as an open reading frame with a role that is uncertain. This TCR derives from a man aged 45-65 years in good health and CMV-seropositive. The source material was PBMCs. The DNA sequence follows: TGCGCCAGCAGTCAATCGGGAGGGCGGGCTAATGAAAAACTGTTTTTT. This yields the protein CASSQSGGRANEKLFF.